These 5 T cell receptor beta chains share one sample of origin, sequenced in a study of CD8+CD57+ T cells in acquired aplastic anemia. Patients sequenced had flow cytometry evidence of CD8+CD57+ cell expansion. TCR beta VDJ and CDR3 were profiled, and genomic DNA was the template. TCRdb analysed the reads with MiXCR anew, one entry per CDR3 protein. The repertoire holds approximately 200,000 distinct CDR3 sequences, under 50% seen once, with approximately 20% in the top ten. Sample: sorted CD4+, CD8+, or CD8+CD57+ T cells (not recorded which) from PBMCs. The receptors originated from a human donor with aplastic anemia.

This clonotype was counted at least ten times. The chain carries TRBV10-2 and TRBJ2-5; 11 bases agree with TRBD2. V dropped 4 bases and J dropped 5; count of bases not matched to a gene: 9. CDR1 is WSHSY, CDR2 SAAADI, per germline. The CDR3 is 16 amino acids. This CDR3 reads CASSGPTSGGGETQYF. CDR3 coding DNA: TGCGCCAGCAGTGGGCCTACTAGCGGGGGTGGTGAGACCCAGTACTTC.

This clonotype was observed many times. The rearrangement links TRBV7-9 to TRBJ1-1; possibly TRBD1 for D (5 bases). V shed 2 bases and J shed 0 bases, with 10 bases lying between them. Germline loops: CDR1 SEHNR, CDR2 FQNEAQ (reference sequence). This CDR3 is 15 amino acids long. The CDR3 region is CASSLRGRVNTEAFF. The DNA for the CDR3 is TGTGCCAGCAGCTTACGGGGCAGGGTGAACACTGAAGCTTTCTTT.

This clonotype was picked up one time. The rearrangement joins TRBV25-1 to TRBJ2-7; a weak D match, TRBD2 (6 bases). This CDR3 region has 13 residues. Germline V gives CDR1 MGHDK, CDR2 SYGVNS. V was clipped by 3 bases and J by 5 bases, with 11 bases between them. CDR3 amino acids: CASSEGGGDEQYF. The CDR3 bases are TGTGCCAGCAGTGAGGGGGGTGGGGACGAGCAGTACTTC.

This chain connects TRBV10-2 to TRBJ1-3; no clear D. The germline CDR1 and CDR2 sequences are WSHSY and SAAADI. The CDR3 totals 13 residues. V lost 8 bases and J 4 bases, leaving 12 bases between the germline ends. The CDR3 DNA reads TGCGCCAGCGGTACCACGCGGGGAAACACCATATATTTT. Amino acid sequence: CASGTTRGNTIYF.

Worth noting for this clonotype: One end of the junction is discordant with germline, which a read error may explain. The chain is built from TRBV10-3 and TRBJ2-5, with 10 nucleotides matching TRBD1. CDR3 length: 14 amino acids. Germline CDR1 ENHRY, CDR2 SYGVKD. CDR3: CASSTGQGQETQYF. Written as DNA, the CDR3 is TGTGCCAGCAGTACGGGACAGGGGCAAGAGACCCAGTACTTC.